These T cell receptor beta chains were read from a single sample in a study of T cell repertoires in cytomegalovirus infection. No antigen has been assigned to these receptors. TCRdb redid the calling of the reads with MiXCR, one entry per CDR3 protein. Of roughly 46,000 distinct CDR3 sequences detected, about 20% appear once; the ten largest clones hold less than 20%. Sequenced: PBMCs, sequenced either directly or after in vitro stimulation (not recorded which). All receptors come from a human donor in good health (CMV status not recorded). Some clones in this sample may be carry-over from other donors' samples. Each CDR3 is given with its conserved first and last residue. D genes are given only for firm matches. The size of a clone is reported for some rows only, either as once, few or many, or as a class for expanded clones.

CDR3 | DNA | J | D | size | V
CASSAGTSRTDTQYF | TGTGCCAGCAGCGCAGGGACTAGCCGCACAGATACGCAGTATTTT | TRBJ2-3 | TRBD2 | many | TRBV7-2
CASSVGLAGDWGEQFF | TGTGCCAGCAGCGTAGGGCTAGCGGGAGATTGGGGTGAGCAGTTCTTC | TRBJ2-1 | TRBD2 | few | TRBV9
CAISEFGRRTNEQFF | TGTGCCATCAGTGAGTTTGGCAGGCGAACGAATGAGCAGTTCTTC | TRBJ2-1 | NA | few | TRBV10-3
CASSFGAGGYEQFF | TGTGCCAGCAGTTTCGGAGCGGGGGGGTATGAGCAGTTCTTC | TRBJ2-1 | TRBD2 | many | TRBV28
CASSFSGSYEQYF | TGTGCCAGCAGTTTTAGCGGGAGTTACGAGCAGTACTTC | TRBJ2-7 | TRBD2 | NA | TRBV6-5
CASTGDGGSYEQYF | TGTGCCAGCACAGGGGATGGCGGTAGCTACGAGCAGTACTTC | TRBJ2-7 | NA | NA | TRBV5-6
CASSQRADEKLFF | TGTGCCAGCAGCCAGCGGGCGGATGAAAAACTGTTTTTT | TRBJ1-4 | NA | NA | TRBV3-1
CASLELNTDTQYF | TGTGCCAGCCTGGAACTAAACACAGATACGCAGTATTTT | TRBJ2-3 | NA | NA | TRBV2
CATEKQGGVTDTQYF | TGTGCCACCGAAAAGCAGGGTGGGGTCACAGATACGCAGTATTTT | TRBJ2-3 | NA | NA | TRBV10-3
CASSERYTYGYTF | TGTGCCAGCAGTGAGAGATACACATATGGCTACACCTTC | TRBJ1-2 | NA | few | TRBV25-1
CASSSSLNTEAFF | TGTGCCAGCAGCTCCAGCTTGAACACTGAAGCTTTCTTT | TRBJ1-1 | NA | medium-sized | TRBV7-9
CASSTRDSIDTQYF | TGTGCCAGCAGCACCCGGGACTCCATTGATACGCAGTATTTT | TRBJ2-3 | NA | many | TRBV12-3/TRBV12-4
CATGGLAGGLTGELFF | TGTGCCACCGGGGGACTAGCGGGGGGCCTGACCGGGGAGCTGTTTTTT | TRBJ2-2 | TRBD2 | many | TRBV24-1
CAISESSGTNEQFF | TGTGCCATCAGTGAGTCGAGCGGGACCAATGAGCAGTTCTTC | TRBJ2-1 | TRBD2 | few | TRBV10-3
CASSTGQGAYEQYF | TGTGCCAGCAGCACAGGACAGGGTGCCTACGAGCAGTACTTC | TRBJ2-7 | TRBD1 | many | TRBV7-2
CASNYREGAGELFF | TGTGCCAGCAACTACAGGGAGGGGGCCGGGGAGCTGTTTTTT | TRBJ2-2 | NA | NA | TRBV6-6
CAISESGLAGADTQYF | TGTGCCATCAGTGAGTCTGGACTAGCGGGAGCAGATACGCAGTATTTT | TRBJ2-3 | TRBD2 | NA | TRBV10-3
CASGIGASYEQYF | TGTGCCAGTGGAATCGGGGCGTCCTACGAGCAGTACTTC | TRBJ2-7 | NA | NA | TRBV19
CAISAGSQNTEAFF | TGTGCCATCAGTGCCGGGTCTCAGAACACTGAAGCTTTCTTT | TRBJ1-1 | NA | NA | TRBV10-3
CASSHTTPGQGMAYEQYF | TGTGCCAGCAGCCACACCACCCCGGGACAGGGCATGGCCTACGAGCAGTACTTC | TRBJ2-7 | TRBD1 | few | TRBV7-2
CASSPTSGGRDTQYF | TGTGCCAGCAGTCCTACTAGCGGGGGGAGAGATACGCAGTATTTT | TRBJ2-3 | TRBD2 | NA | TRBV12-3/TRBV12-4
CASSPDRGLSSEYSNQPQHF | TGTGCCAGCAGCCCGGACAGGGGGCTTTCTTCGGAATATAGCAATCAGCCCCAGCATTTT | TRBJ1-5 | TRBD1 | NA | TRBV4-1
CASKTLEGYEQYF | TGTGCCAGCAAGACACTGGAGGGCTACGAGCAGTACTTC | TRBJ2-7 | NA | NA | TRBV6-6
CATSSRTDGETQYF | TGTGCCACCAGCTCTAGGACTGACGGAGAGACCCAGTACTTC | TRBJ2-5 | NA | NA | TRBV15
CASSQDTSGKDEQFF | TGCGCCAGCAGCCAAGATACTAGCGGGAAGGATGAGCAGTTCTTC | TRBJ2-1 | TRBD2 | NA | TRBV4-3
CASSDGGMNTEAFF | TGTGCCAGCAGTGACGGGGGGATGAACACTGAAGCTTTCTTT | TRBJ1-1 | NA | NA | TRBV2
CASSLAFSSYNEQFF | TGTGCCAGCAGCTTAGCTTTCAGCTCCTACAATGAGCAGTTCTTC | TRBJ2-1 | NA | once | TRBV7-2
CASSLRWTSRSANTGELFF | TGTGCCAGCAGCCTACGATGGACTAGCAGATCTGCGAACACCGGGGAGCTGTTTTTT | TRBJ2-2 | TRBD2 | once | TRBV6-2/TRBV6-3
CAISKGIATEAFF | TGTGCCATCAGTAAGGGGATTGCCACTGAAGCTTTCTTT | TRBJ1-1 | NA | few | TRBV10-3
CASSEVTGATGELFF | TGTGCCAGCAGTGAAGTGACAGGGGCGACCGGGGAGCTGTTTTTT | TRBJ2-2 | TRBD1 | NA | TRBV25-1
CASSPLVTGVFGYTF | TGTGCCAGCAGTCCCTTGGTCACAGGGGTATTTGGCTACACCTTC | TRBJ1-2 | TRBD1 | few | TRBV27
CASSREMNTEAFF | TGTGCCAGCAGCCGCGAGATGAACACTGAAGCTTTCTTT | TRBJ1-1 | NA | many | TRBV7-9
CASSPLAGAITDTQYF | TGTGCCAGCAGTCCCCTCGCGGGGGCCATCACAGATACGCAGTATTTT | TRBJ2-3 | NA | few | TRBV6-6
CASSLLPGANVLTF | TGTGCCAGCAGCTTATTACCTGGGGCCAACGTCCTGACTTTC | TRBJ2-6 | NA | many | TRBV7-2
CATSETGAGTSFGDEQFF | TGTGCCACCAGCGAAACTGGCGCCGGGACTAGCTTTGGCGATGAGCAGTTCTTC | TRBJ2-1 | TRBD2 | few | TRBV15
CASSPPGGFFGNTIYF | TGTGCCAGCTCACCACCCGGGGGCTTCTTTGGAAACACCATATATTTT | TRBJ1-3 | NA | few | TRBV18
CASSPLRTEAFF | TGTGCCAGCAGTCCCTTGAGGACTGAAGCTTTCTTT | TRBJ1-1 | NA | many | TRBV12-3/TRBV12-4
CASSYSWSGTPPNEQFF | TGTGCCAGCAGTTACTCTTGGAGCGGGACTCCCCCCAATGAGCAGTTCTTC | TRBJ2-1 | TRBD2 | many | TRBV6-6
CASSHPSGRARGEQFF | TGTGCCAGCAGCCACCCAAGCGGGAGGGCCCGGGGTGAGCAGTTCTTC | TRBJ2-1 | TRBD2 | few | TRBV14
CASSQSTGTGSTEQYF | TGCGCCAGCAGCCAATCAACCGGGACAGGGTCTACGGAGCAGTACTTC | TRBJ2-7 | TRBD1 | NA | TRBV4-1
CASSLLGSSYNSPLHF | TGTGCCAGCAGTTTACTGGGCAGCTCATATAATTCACCCCTCCACTTC | TRBJ1-6 | NA | once | TRBV28
CASSLAIGQGWNGYTF | TGTGCCAGCAGCTTGGCTATAGGACAGGGGTGGAATGGCTACACCTTC | TRBJ1-2 | TRBD1 | many | TRBV5-5
CASSQGVGLGISGNTIYF | TGCGCCAGCAGCCAAGGGGTCGGGTTAGGCATCTCTGGAAACACCATATATTTT | TRBJ1-3 | NA | many | TRBV4-1
CASSLGGGTIKTQYF | TGTGCCAGCAGCTTAGGTGGCGGGACAATTAAGACCCAGTACTTC | TRBJ2-5 | NA | few | TRBV7-2
CASSLGNSGANVLTF | TGTGCCAGCAGTCTTGGGAACTCTGGGGCCAACGTCCTGACTTTC | TRBJ2-6 | NA | NA | TRBV5-8
CSVQGFGEKLFF | TGCAGCGTTCAGGGATTTGGCGAAAAACTGTTTTTT | TRBJ1-4 | NA | few | TRBV29-1
CTSSQELGQPQHF | TGCACCAGCAGCCAAGAGCTGGGGCAGCCCCAGCATTTT | TRBJ1-5 | NA | NA | TRBV4-3
CASSLKTSGPIEQYF | TGTGCCAGCAGTTTAAAGACTAGCGGGCCAATCGAGCAGTACTTC | TRBJ2-7 | TRBD2 | NA | TRBV12-3/TRBV12-4
CASSLRGNSPLHF | TGTGCCAGCAGCTTACGTGGGAATTCACCCCTCCACTTT | TRBJ1-6 | NA | few | TRBV7-2
CASSTAGSGAREQYF | TGTGCCAGCAGTACCGCCGGGTCAGGGGCTCGCGAGCAGTACTTC | TRBJ2-7 | NA | few | TRBV28